Listed below are T cell receptor beta chains from one sample, sequenced in a study of a mutant IDH1 vaccine in newly diagnosed glioma. The protocol was immunoSEQ multiplex PCR, while the TCRdb copy is restricted to in-frame clones and leaves out a portion. This table holds about 50,000 clones, about 92% found once. No cognate antigen is known for these TCRs. This specimen consisted of PBMCs, obtained from a glioma patient whose treatment included an IDH1 peptide vaccine. The receptors stem from a man between 45 and 60 years old with glioma. Each CDR3 is given with its conserved first and last residue. A D gene is named only where the DNA matches it firmly. Size tells how often a clone was seen (once, few, many) or the class of an expanded clone, and some rows leave it out.

V: TRBV27; size: -; J: TRBJ2-1; D: -; length: 15; CDR3: CASRQEGVSYNEQFF; DNA: TGTGCCAGCAGACAGGAGGGGGTTTCCTACAATGAGCAGTTCTTC
V: TRBV7-9; size: -; J: TRBJ1-3; D: TRBD1; length: 15; CDR3: CASSFTGGNGNTIYF; DNA: TGTGCCAGCAGCTTCACAGGGGGGAACGGAAACACCATATATTTT
V: TRBV5-1; size: -; J: TRBJ2-7; D: -; length: 14; CDR3: CASSLEDYTYEQYF; DNA: TGCGCCAGCAGCTTGGAGGACTACACCTACGAGCAGTACTTC
V: TRBV4-3; size: -; J: TRBJ2-7; D: -; length: 15; CDR3: CASSQDGSATYEQYF; DNA: TGCGCCAGCAGCCAAGATGGTAGCGCGACCTACGAGCAGTACTTC
V: TRBV7-2; size: -; J: TRBJ2-3; D: -; length: 15; CDR3: CASSLKWGAVDTQYF; DNA: TGTGCCAGCAGCTTAAAGTGGGGGGCCGTGGATACGCAGTATTTT
V: TRBV2; size: -; J: TRBJ2-7; D: -; length: 13; CDR3: CAVEGARAWEQYF; DNA: TGTGCCGTGGAGGGGGCCCGGGCTTGGGAGCAGTACTTC
V: TRBV2; size: -; J: TRBJ1-1; D: TRBD1; length: 13; CDR3: CASSPQGGTEAFF; DNA: TGTGCCAGCAGTCCTCAGGGGGGCACTGAAGCTTTCTTT
V: TRBV4-2; size: -; J: TRBJ2-7; D: -; length: 16; CDR3: CASSQLGEGVSYEQYF; DNA: TGTGCCAGCAGCCAGCTGGGCGAGGGGGTTTCGTACGAGCAGTACTTC
V: TRBV13; size: -; J: TRBJ2-7; D: -; length: 14; CDR3: CASSPGGGSYEQYF; DNA: TGTGCCAGCAGCCCAGGGGGGGGTTCCTACGAGCAGTACTTC
V: TRBV7-3; size: -; J: TRBJ2-3; D: TRBD2; length: 18; CDR3: CASSRPGLAGDGTDTQYF; DNA: TGTGCCAGCAGCCGCCCGGGACTAGCGGGAGATGGCACAGATACGCAGTATTTT
V: TRBV5-1; size: -; J: TRBJ1-2; D: -; length: 13; CDR3: CASSHRQLAGYTF; DNA: TGCGCCAGCAGCCACCGACAACTAGCGGGCTACACCTTC
V: TRBV5-8; size: -; J: TRBJ1-5; D: -; length: 13; CDR3: CASSLGGSQPQHF; DNA: TGTGCCAGCAGTTTGGGGGGGAGTCAGCCCCAGCATTTT
V: TRBV11-1; size: -; J: TRBJ2-7; D: TRBD2; length: 15; CDR3: CASSLRTSGTGEQYF; DNA: TGTGCCAGCAGCCTCAGGACTAGCGGGACCGGGGAGCAGTACTTC
V: TRBV27; size: -; J: TRBJ1-4; D: TRBD1; length: 14; CDR3: CASSPRDRIRKLFF; DNA: TGTGCCAGCAGTCCGAGGGACAGGATCCGAAAACTGTTTTTT
V: TRBV28; size: -; J: TRBJ2-1; D: -; length: 13; CDR3: CASNTGSGNEQFF; DNA: TGTGCCAGCAACACCGGTTCGGGCAATGAGCAGTTCTTC
V: TRBV6-5; size: -; J: TRBJ1-1; D: -; length: 13; CDR3: CASSSSGGTEAFF; DNA: TGTGCCAGCAGTTCCTCAGGTGGCACTGAAGCTTTCTTT
V: TRBV18; size: -; J: TRBJ2-2; D: TRBD2; length: 16; CDR3: CASSPGSSGTAGELFF; DNA: TGTGCCAGCTCACCCGGTAGTAGCGGGACCGCCGGGGAGCTGTTTTTT
V: TRBV6-1; size: -; J: TRBJ2-7; D: -; length: 14; CDR3: CASSVVGGSYEQYF; DNA: TGTGCCAGCAGCGTTGTCGGGGGCTCCTACGAGCAGTACTTC
V: TRBV5-6; size: -; J: TRBJ2-2; D: -; length: 14; CDR3: CASSTTGEAGELFF; DNA: TGTGCCAGCAGCACCACAGGGGAGGCCGGGGAGCTGTTTTTT
V: TRBV5-1; size: -; J: TRBJ2-7; D: -; length: 15; CDR3: CASRPQGGISYEQYF; DNA: TGCGCCAGCAGGCCACAGGGGGGGATCTCCTACGAGCAGTACTTC
V: TRBV7-2; size: -; J: TRBJ2-5; D: -; length: 16; CDR3: CASSFIWGQEFETQYF; DNA: TGTGCCAGCAGCTTTATTTGGGGGCAGGAATTCGAGACCCAGTACTTC
V: TRBV7-3; size: -; J: TRBJ1-1; D: -; length: 13; CDR3: CASSLGGRTEAFF; DNA: TGTGCCAGCAGCTTAGGGGGGCGAACTGAAGCTTTCTTT
V: TRBV4-1; size: -; J: TRBJ2-3; D: TRBD2; length: 17; CDR3: CASSQGLAGGPGDTQYF; DNA: TGCGCCAGCAGCCAAGGGCTAGCGGGAGGGCCCGGAGATACGCAGTATTTT
V: TRBV28; size: -; J: TRBJ1-2; D: -; length: 14; CDR3: CASRSVGANYGYTF; DNA: TGTGCTAGCAGGTCGGTGGGAGCTAACTATGGCTACACCTTC
V: TRBV21-1; size: -; J: TRBJ1-5; D: -; length: 15; CDR3: CASSKGDGKNQPQHF; DNA: TGTGCCAGCAGCAAAGGAGACGGGAAAAATCAGCCCCAGCATTTT
V: TRBV7-9; size: -; J: TRBJ1-1; D: -; length: 12; CDR3: CASSPENTEAFF; DNA: TGTGCCAGCAGCCCGGAGAACACTGAAGCTTTCTTT
V: TRBV27; size: -; J: TRBJ2-7; D: -; length: 16; CDR3: CASSTRQAQWSYEQYF; DNA: TGTGCCAGCAGTACCCGACAGGCCCAGTGGTCCTACGAGCAGTACTTC
V: TRBV19; size: few; J: TRBJ2-3; D: -; length: 13; CDR3: CASSSYSTDTQYF; DNA: TGTGCCAGTAGCTCATACAGCACAGATACGCAGTATTTT
V: TRBV10-3; size: -; J: TRBJ1-1; D: -; length: 16; CDR3: CAISESSWGRNTEAFF; DNA: TGTGCCATCAGTGAGTCGAGTTGGGGCAGAAACACTGAAGCTTTCTTT
V: TRBV19; size: -; J: TRBJ2-5; D: TRBD1; length: 14; CDR3: CASNEGQGLETQYF; DNA: TGTGCCAGTAATGAAGGACAGGGGTTGGAGACCCAGTACTTC
V: TRBV5-1; size: once; J: TRBJ2-7; D: -; length: 15; CDR3: CASSALGLEGLEQYF; DNA: TGCGCCAGCAGCGCTTTAGGGCTAGAGGGGCTGGAGCAGTACTTC
V: TRBV4-3; size: -; J: TRBJ1-2; D: -; length: 17; CDR3: CASSQDFGQGEGYGYTF; DNA: TGCGCCAGCAGCCAAGATTTTGGCCAGGGAGAGGGTTATGGCTACACCTTC
V: TRBV5-1; size: -; J: TRBJ2-1; D: -; length: 16; CDR3: CASTLIPQTTYNEQFF; DNA: TGCGCCAGCACCCTCATCCCTCAGACCACCTACAATGAGCAGTTCTTC
V: TRBV2; size: -; J: TRBJ2-2; D: TRBD1; length: 17; CDR3: CASTGIWTGADTGELFF; DNA: TGTGCCAGCACGGGAATATGGACAGGGGCCGACACCGGGGAGCTGTTTTTT
V: TRBV28; size: -; J: TRBJ1-1; D: -; length: 12; CDR3: CASRDRRTEAFF; DNA: TGTGCCAGCAGGGACCGTAGGACTGAAGCTTTCTTT
V: TRBV5-1; size: -; J: TRBJ2-7; D: -; length: 14; CDR3: CASSLGQAFGEQYF; DNA: TGCGCCAGCAGCTTGGGACAGGCTTTTGGCGAGCAGTACTTC
V: TRBV11-3; size: -; J: TRBJ2-7; D: TRBD1; length: 14; CDR3: CASSQGTGPYEQYF; DNA: TGTGCCAGCAGCCAAGGGACAGGGCCCTACGAGCAGTACTTC
V: TRBV7-3; size: once; J: TRBJ2-1; D: TRBD2; length: 15; CDR3: CASSPSGSSYNEQFF; DNA: TGTGCCAGCAGCCCTAGCGGGAGTTCCTACAATGAGCAGTTCTTC
V: TRBV7-9; size: -; J: TRBJ1-2; D: -; length: 15; CDR3: CASSLGTGPNYGYTF; DNA: TGTGCCAGCAGCTTAGGCACAGGGCCTAACTATGGCTACACCTTC
V: TRBV6-5; size: -; J: TRBJ2-7; D: -; length: 15; CDR3: CASSYSLDSSYEQYF; DNA: TGTGCCAGCAGTTACTCACTCGACTCAAGCTACGAGCAGTACTTC
V: TRBV19; size: -; J: TRBJ2-2; D: TRBD2; length: 15; CDR3: CASSIIAGDTGELFF; DNA: TGTGCCAGTAGTATTATAGCGGGAGATACCGGGGAGCTGTTTTTT
V: TRBV28; size: -; J: TRBJ2-7; D: -; length: 12; CDR3: CASSSGYIGQYF; DNA: TGTGCCAGCTCGAGTGGGTATATTGGGCAGTACTTC
V: TRBV21-1; size: -; J: TRBJ2-3; D: -; length: 15; CDR3: CASSWTCLATDTQYF; DNA: TGTGCCAGCAGTTGGACTTGCTTAGCAACAGATACGCAGTATTTT
V: TRBV7-6; size: -; J: TRBJ2-3; D: -; length: 15; CDR3: CASSPQGLSTDTQYF; DNA: TGTGCCAGCAGTCCTCAGGGGCTCAGCACAGATACGCAGTATTTT
V: TRBV29-1; size: -; J: TRBJ2-3; D: -; length: 12; CDR3: CSVDSGTDTQYF; DNA: TGCAGCGTTGACAGCGGCACAGATACGCAGTATTTT
V: TRBV30; size: -; J: TRBJ1-2; D: -; length: 13; CDR3: CAWVVRGSYGYTF; DNA: TGTGCCTGGGTGGTCAGGGGCAGCTATGGCTACACCTTC
V: TRBV18; size: -; J: TRBJ1-1; D: -; length: 15; CDR3: CASSPLGGTNTEAFF; DNA: TGTGCCAGCTCACCACTCGGAGGAACGAACACTGAAGCTTTCTTT
V: TRBV7-2; size: -; J: TRBJ2-7; D: TRBD2; length: 15; CDR3: CASGEFSGSSYEQYF; DNA: TGTGCCAGCGGGGAGTTTAGCGGGAGCTCCTACGAGCAGTACTTC
V: TRBV4-2; size: once; J: TRBJ2-3; D: TRBD2; length: 17; CDR3: CASSQHLAGGGVDTQYF; DNA: TGTGCCAGCAGCCAGCACTTAGCGGGGGGCGGGGTGGATACGCAGTATTTT
V: TRBV6-6; size: -; J: TRBJ2-3; D: -; length: 12; CDR3: CASSYGTDTQYF; DNA: TGTGCCAGCAGTTACGGCACAGATACGCAGTATTTT
V: TRBV19; size: -; J: TRBJ1-5; D: -; length: 14; CDR3: CASSIRDTNQPQHF; DNA: TGTGCCAGTAGTATCCGGGACACCAATCAGCCCCAGCATTTT
V: TRBV6-5; size: -; J: TRBJ2-7; D: -; length: 12; CDR3: CASRQASGEQYF; DNA: TGTGCCAGCAGACAAGCCAGTGGCGAGCAGTACTTC
V: TRBV5-5; size: -; J: TRBJ2-7; D: TRBD2; length: 13; CDR3: CASSREVWHEQYF; DNA: TGTGCCAGCAGCCGGGAGGTTTGGCACGAGCAGTACTTC
V: TRBV11-2; size: -; J: TRBJ1-5; D: -; length: 13; CDR3: CASSGGISQPQHF; DNA: TGTGCCAGCTCGGGGGGCATCAGTCAGCCCCAGCATTTT